The 7 T cell receptor beta chains listed next were all sequenced from one sample in a study of blood T cell repertoires in COVID-19. TCRdb's table, derived via immunoSEQ multiplex PCR, lists solely in-frame clones and lacks some. The table records 200,000 to 300,000 clones, roughly nine tenths of them present only once. Sequenced material: peripheral blood. Every receptor here comes from a man aged 40-50 years who had recovered from COVID-19.

This chain uses TRBV25-1 with TRBJ2-7, with 9 nucleotides matching TRBD1. Losses at the gene ends were 7 bases for V and 2 bases for J; bases not matched to a gene: 9. CDR1 is MGHDK, CDR2 SYGVNS, per germline. CDR3 length: 15 amino acids. CDR3 loop: CASKLPRDRAYEQYF. The CDR3 region has the DNA TGTGCCAGCAAACTTCCCCGGGACAGGGCCTACGAGCAGTACTTC.

This chain uses TRBV15 with TRBJ2-1; D not resolved. The V gene lost 8 bases and the J gene lost 8 bases, with 16 bases spanning the gap. Germline CDR1 LNHNV, CDR2 YYDKDF (reference sequence). The CDR3 has 13 residues. The CDR3 DNA is TGTGCCACCGGTTCGTCACCCCCGGATGAGCAGTTCTTC. This gives the protein CATGSSPPDEQFF.

This rearrangement joins TRBV5-8 to TRBJ2-5; 11 positions agree with TRBD1. CDR3 length: 15 amino acids. V lost 5 bases and J lost 7; bases outside the gene matches: 10. The V gene's germline CDR1 is SGHTS and CDR2 YDEGEE. CDR3 in amino acids: CASRFGQGALGTQYF. For the CDR3, the DNA is TGTGCCAGCAGATTCGGACAGGGGGCGTTGGGGACCCAGTACTTC. Filled out from reference TRBV5-8 and TRBJ2-5, the complete variable domain reads EAGVTQSPTHLIKTRGQQATLRCSPISGHTSVYWYQQALGLGLQFLLWYDEGEERNRGNFPPRFSGRQFPNYSSELNVNALELEDSALYLCASRFGQGALGTQYFGPGTRLLVL.

The chain is built from TRBV25-1 and TRBJ2-4; TRBD1 aligns across 8 bases. The length of the CDR3 is 13 residues. V dropped 4 bases and J dropped 9; count of bases not matched to a gene: 5. Germline CDR1 reads MGHDK; CDR2 reads SYGVNS. CDR3 coding DNA: TGTGCCAGCAGTGGCGGACAGGGAAGCATTCAGTACTTC. It yields the protein CASSGGQGSIQYF.

The chain couples TRBV5-4 to TRBJ2-5; D might be TRBD1 (6 bases). Trimming stripped 0 bases from V and 6 bases from J, with 12 bases between. CDR3 length equals 14 residues. Germline assignment: CDR1 SGHNT and CDR2 YYREEE (reference sequence). CDR3: CASSLAGEEKTQYF. CDR3 in DNA: TGTGCCAGCAGCTTGGCAGGGGAAGAGAAGACCCAGTACTTC.

The chain is built from TRBV2 and TRBJ2-7; 12 nucleotides line up with TRBD2. V shed 7 bases, J shed 4 bases, and the junction held 8 bases outside the gene matches. The CDR3 is 15 residues long. The germline V gene has CDR1 SNHLY and CDR2 FYNNEI. The CDR3 loop reads CASNSGTSGGYEQYF. In nucleotides, the CDR3 is TGTGCCAGCAATTCCGGAACTAGCGGGGGGTACGAGCAGTACTTC.

This clone was seen just once. The rearrangement joins TRBV6-2 or TRBV6-3 to TRBJ1-3; TRBD1 is a possible D gene (6 bases). Looked up from germline, CDR1 is MNHEY and CDR2 is SVGEGT. The CDR3 spans 17 residues. V lost 4 bases to trimming and J lost 0 bases, with 16 bases between them. CDR3 coding DNA: TGTGCCAGCAGTTCGTTTCCGGGACAACGCTCTGGAAACACCATATATTTT. Protein: CASSSFPGQRSGNTIYF.